These 3 T cell receptor beta chains were all obtained from the same sample, sequenced in a study of T cells in Graves' hyperthyroidism and ophthalmopathy. TCR beta CDR3 sequences were amplified from RNA transcripts. A set of HTBI primers served as the primers for a first-round RT-PCR of the TCR CDR3. From the multiplex PCR reads, TCRdb called clonotypes with MiXCR, one entry per CDR3 protein. The table shows roughly 260,000 distinct CDR3 sequences, with 13% to 15% occurring only once. The sample comprised blood. Receptors were obtained from a woman between 35 and 50 years old with Graves' hyperthyroidism that later progressed to Graves' ophthalmopathy.

Ten or more counts support this clonotype. The J gene is TRBJ1-5, the V gene TRBV9, with D possibly matching TRBD1 (5 bases). This CDR3 region has 15 residues. The V gene's germline CDR1 is SGDLS and CDR2 YYNGEE. V lost 5 bases and J 2 bases, leaving 14 bases between the germline ends. This CDR3 is CASSAGGDGNQPQHF. As DNA, the CDR3 is TGTGCCAGCAGTGCCGGGGGAGATGGCAATCAGCCCCAGCATTTT.

This clonotype was seen many times. The rearrangement links TRBV12-3 or TRBV12-4 to TRBJ2-1, with 14 bases matching TRBD2. V was pared by 6 bases and J by 6 bases, with 4 bases of the junction left unmatched. The CDR3 contains 15 residues. CDR3: CASSTGLAGGNEQFF. The CDR3 DNA follows: TGTGCCAGCAGCACTGGACTAGCGGGAGGCAATGAGCAGTTCTTC.

In this sample, this clonotype turned up many times. The rearrangement joins TRBV12-3 or TRBV12-4 to TRBJ2-7, with D hard to call. Trimming removed 2 bases at V and 0 bases at J, with 14 bases between. The CDR3 is made up of 16 amino acids. The CDR3 is CASSLWASGVSYEQYF. The CDR3 DNA reads TGTGCCAGCAGTTTATGGGCCAGTGGGGTCTCCTACGAGCAGTACTTC.